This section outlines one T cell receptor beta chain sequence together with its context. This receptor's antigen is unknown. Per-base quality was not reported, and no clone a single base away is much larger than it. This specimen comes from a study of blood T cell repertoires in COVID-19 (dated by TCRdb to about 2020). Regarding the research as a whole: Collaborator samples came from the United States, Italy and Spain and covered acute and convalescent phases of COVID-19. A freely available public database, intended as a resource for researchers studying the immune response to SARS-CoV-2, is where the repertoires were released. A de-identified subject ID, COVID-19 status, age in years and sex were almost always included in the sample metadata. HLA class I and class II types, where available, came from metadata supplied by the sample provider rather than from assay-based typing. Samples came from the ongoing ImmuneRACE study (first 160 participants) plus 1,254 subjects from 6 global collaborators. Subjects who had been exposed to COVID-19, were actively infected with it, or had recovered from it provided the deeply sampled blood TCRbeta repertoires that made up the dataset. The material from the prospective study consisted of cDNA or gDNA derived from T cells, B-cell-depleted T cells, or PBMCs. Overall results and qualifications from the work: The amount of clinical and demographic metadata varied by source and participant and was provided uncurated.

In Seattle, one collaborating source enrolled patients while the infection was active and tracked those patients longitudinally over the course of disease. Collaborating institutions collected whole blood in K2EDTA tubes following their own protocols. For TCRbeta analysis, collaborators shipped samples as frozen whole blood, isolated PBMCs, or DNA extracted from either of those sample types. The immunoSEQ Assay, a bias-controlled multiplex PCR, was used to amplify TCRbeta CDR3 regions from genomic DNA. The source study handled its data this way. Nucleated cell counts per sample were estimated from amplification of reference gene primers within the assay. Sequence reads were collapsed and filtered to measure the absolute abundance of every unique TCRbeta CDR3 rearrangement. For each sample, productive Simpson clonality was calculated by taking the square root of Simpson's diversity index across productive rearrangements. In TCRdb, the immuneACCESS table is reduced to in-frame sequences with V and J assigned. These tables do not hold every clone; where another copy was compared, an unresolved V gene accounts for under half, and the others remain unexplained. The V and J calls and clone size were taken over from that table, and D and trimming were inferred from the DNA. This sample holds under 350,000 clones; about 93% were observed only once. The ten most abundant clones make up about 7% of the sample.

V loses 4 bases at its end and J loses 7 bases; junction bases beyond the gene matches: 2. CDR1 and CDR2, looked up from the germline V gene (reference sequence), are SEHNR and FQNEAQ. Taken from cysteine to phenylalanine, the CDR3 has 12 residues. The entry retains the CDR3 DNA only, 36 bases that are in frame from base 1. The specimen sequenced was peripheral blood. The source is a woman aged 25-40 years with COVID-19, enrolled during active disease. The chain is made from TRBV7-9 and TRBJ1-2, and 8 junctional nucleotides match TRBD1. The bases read TGTGCCAGCAGCTCGACAGGGGTTGGCTACACCTTC. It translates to CASSSTGVGYTF.